A single sample is the source of the 23 T cell receptor beta chains below, sequenced in a study of blood T cell repertoires in COVID-19. TCRdb keeps only in-frame clones here, not all; method: immunoSEQ multiplex PCR. This table has roughly 300,000 clones, approximately 81% appearing once. The sequenced material came from peripheral blood. The receptors derive from a woman aged 55-75 years with active or convalescent COVID-19.

The rearrangement uses TRBV28 and TRBJ2-3; 11 positions match TRBD2. The CDR3 is made up of 15 amino acids. CDR1 and CDR2 from the germline V gene are MDHEN and SYDVKM. After removal of 7 bases from V and 6 bases from J, the junction contained 9 bases not matched to a gene. CDR3 nucleotide sequence: TGTGCCAGCATTCCTAGCGGGGGGCCCGGCGATACGCAGTATTTT. Protein product: CASIPSGGPGDTQYF.

This clone appeared a single time. This chain links TRBV12-5 with TRBJ1-4, with D perhaps matching TRBD1 (6 bases). The length of the CDR3 is 15 residues. Trimming stripped 5 bases from V and 8 bases from J, with 18 bases between. Per germline, CDR1 LGHNT and CDR2 FRNRAP. The CDR3 is CASGVGTSAWEKLFF. In nucleotides, the CDR3 is TGTGCTAGTGGTGTCGGGACAAGCGCATGGGAAAAACTGTTTTTT. Based on the CDR3 plus reference TRBV12-5 and TRBJ1-4, the full variable domain is DARVTQTPRHKVTEMGQEVTMRCQPILGHNTVFWYRQTMMQGLELLAYFRNRAPLDDSGMPKDRFSAEMPDATLATLKIQPSEPRDSAVYFCASGVGTSAWEKLFFGSGTQLSVL.

This clone was counted a few times. This chain joins TRBV11-2 and TRBJ2-5; D is perhaps TRBD2 (6 bases). With 1 base removed from V and 3 bases from J, the gap between germline ends came to 9 bases. CDR3 size: 14 residues. The V gene's germline CDR1 is SGHAT and CDR2 FQNNGV. CDR3 amino acids: CASSLAPGEETQYF. In DNA, the CDR3 is TGTGCCAGCAGCTTAGCCCCGGGGGAAGAGACCCAGTACTTC.

This clone was seen a handful of times. The V call is TRBV7-8, the J call TRBJ1-2, with D uncertain. Germline CDR1 and CDR2: SGHVS and FQNEAQ. V was pared by 5 bases and J by 3 bases, with 13 bases between. There are 14 residues in the CDR3. The CDR3 sequence: CASSPRRDDYGYTF. The CDR3 DNA sequence: TGTGCCAGCAGCCCCCGACGGGATGACTATGGCTACACCTTC.

The chain joins TRBV20-1 to TRBJ2-1; 9 positions match TRBD1. Germline CDR1 and CDR2: DFQATT and SNEGSKA (reference sequence). The CDR3 length is 16 residues. The V segment lost 3 bases and the J segment 7 bases; nucleotides outside the gene matches: 13. The CDR3 DNA sequence: TGCAGTGCTAGTTCTCCGGGACAGGGAATCTCTAATGAGCAGTTCTTC. Protein product: CSASSPGQGISNEQFF.

This clone has just a few counts. V is TRBV10-1 and J is TRBJ2-1, with a weak D call TRBD2 (5 bases). The CDR3 has 13 amino acids. V was pared by 6 bases and J by 12 bases, with 18 bases between. In germline, CDR1 is WNHNN, CDR2 SYGVQD (reference sequence). The CDR3 is CASSPGTYHGQFF. CDR3 DNA: TGCGCCAGCAGCCCGGGAACGTACCACGGGCAGTTCTTC.

The rearrangement links TRBV5-1 to TRBJ1-6; tentatively, D is TRBD1 (6 bases). The V end was cut by 10 bases, the J end by 8 bases, with 22 bases between. The germline V gene encodes CDR1 SGHRS and CDR2 YFSETQ. The CDR3 covers 15 residues. The CDR3: CALLGGATRYSPLHF. Here the CDR3 DNA reads TGCGCCCTCCTGGGGGGGGCCACCCGCTATTCACCCCTCCACTTT.

The chain carries TRBV18 and TRBJ1-2; the match to TRBD1 covers 7 bases. The ends lost 4 bases at V and 5 bases at J; junction bases unmatched: 10. This CDR3 has 15 residues. The germline CDR1 and CDR2 sequences are KGHSH and LQKENI. The CDR3 DNA reads as TGTGCCAGCTCACTTGGGACAGCCGGGGAGTATGGCTACACCTTC. Encoded protein: CASSLGTAGEYGYTF.

The sample holds many counts of this clone. In nucleotides, the CDR3 is TGCGCCAGCAGCTTGGATCCAGGGGGAAAAAATTCACCCCTCCACTTT. Protein sequence: CASSLDPGGKNSPLHF. The chain carries TRBV5-1 and TRBJ1-6, with 7 nucleotides matching TRBD1. The junction had 7 bases not matched to a gene; V was cut back by 0 bases and J by 7 bases. Germline CDR1 is SGHRS and CDR2 is YFSETQ. The CDR3 is 16 amino acids. Variable domain in full (rest from reference TRBV5-1 and TRBJ1-6): KAGVTQTPRYLIKTRGQQVTLSCSPISGHRSVSWYQQTPGQGLQFLFEYFSETQRNKGNFPGRFSGRQFSNSRSEMNVSTLELGDSALYLCASSLDPGGKNSPLHFGNGTRLTVT.

Here the CDR3 reads CASSEPRLAGNYEQYF. The CDR3, as DNA: TGCGCCAGCAGTGAGCCACGACTAGCGGGGAATTACGAGCAGTACTTC. The gene calls are TRBV10-2 and TRBJ2-7; 11 bases fit TRBD2. The CDR3 is 16 amino acids. V lost 2 bases, J lost 4 bases, and 7 bases stayed unmatched. Germline CDR1 WSHSY, CDR2 SAAADI.

This clone was observed a few times. The chain has TRBV10-3 and TRBJ1-1; 9 bases are a match to TRBD1. This CDR3 is 15 amino acids long. V lost 3 bases, J lost 2 bases, and 4 bases stayed unmatched. Looked up from germline, CDR1 is ENHRY and CDR2 is SYGVKD. DNA for the CDR3: TGTGCCATCAGTGATCGACAGGGGGGAAACACTGAAGCTTTCTTT. Its protein is CAISDRQGGNTEAFF.

The V gene is TRBV3-1 (or the pseudogene TRBV3-2), the J gene TRBJ1-2, with TRBD1 as a possible D gene (5 bases). Trimming took off 0 bases at V and 4 bases at J, with 21 bases between the two ends. The germline gives CDR1 LGHDT, CDR2 YNNKEL (reference sequence). This CDR3 has 18 residues. CDR3 sequence: CASSQDSRGNARIYGYTF. The CDR3 coding sequence is TGTGCCAGCAGCCAAGATAGTAGGGGCAACGCCCGGATCTATGGCTACACCTTC.

The gene calls are TRBV10-3 and TRBJ1-2, with 7 nucleotides matching TRBD1. The V gene's germline CDR1 is ENHRY and CDR2 SYGVKD. The CDR3 is 13 residues long. V was clipped by 4 bases and J by 2 bases; unmatched bases: 1. The DNA for the CDR3 is TGTGCCATCAGTGGACAGGGCAACTATGGCTACACCTTC. It encodes CAISGQGNYGYTF.

The rearrangement joins TRBV4-2 to TRBJ2-7; D uncertain. Germline assignment: CDR1 LGHNA and CDR2 YNFKEQ. The CDR3 spans 13 residues. Between the trimmed V and J ends, which lost 3 bases and 4 bases, there was a span of 10 bases. CDR3 protein: CASSQLVAYEQYF. CDR3 sequence (DNA): TGTGCCAGCAGCCAGTTAGTTGCATACGAGCAGTACTTC.

This clone was detected a few times. The CDR3 here is CAISDQAGPPRDTQYF. CDR3 coding DNA: TGTGCCATCAGTGATCAAGCGGGACCCCCAAGGGATACGCAGTATTTT. The rearrangement uses TRBV10-3 and TRBJ2-3; 7 bases map to TRBD2. J was trimmed by 6 bases and V by 3 bases; bases with no gene match: 12. Germline CDR1 and CDR2: ENHRY and SYGVKD. The CDR3 runs 16 residues.

The V call is TRBV6-6, the J call TRBJ1-5; 8 bases align to TRBD1. Germline CDR1 MNHNY, CDR2 SVGAGI (reference sequence). V was clipped by 5 bases and J by 4 bases; unmatched bases: 7. This CDR3 spans 15 amino acids. The CDR3 region has the DNA TGTGCCAGCAGTGCCGACAGGGGTTATAATCAGCCCCAGCATTTT. Amino acids: CASSADRGYNQPQHF.

This clone was seen once. V usage is TRBV11-2 and J usage is TRBJ1-2, with D tentatively TRBD1 (6 bases). CDR3 length equals 13 residues. Trimming removed 4 bases from V and 6 bases from J, with 12 bases in between. Germline values: CDR1 SGHAT, CDR2 FQNNGV. This CDR3 is CASSSRPGDGYTF. DNA of the CDR3: TGTGCCAGCAGCTCCCGCCCAGGGGATGGCTACACCTTC.

The chain couples TRBV18 to TRBJ2-3; D might be TRBD1 (5 bases). The CDR3 runs to 14 residues. Trimming left V 6 bases short and J 0 bases short, with 10 bases between. The germline CDR1 and CDR2 sequences are KGHSH and LQKENI. CDR3 DNA: TGTGCCAGCTCGCCAGGGCCTAGCACAGATACGCAGTATTTT. It codes for CASSPGPSTDTQYF.

The V and J genes are TRBV2 and TRBJ2-7; a possible D gene is TRBD1 (6 bases). The germline V gene has CDR1 SNHLY and CDR2 FYNNEI. This CDR3 comprises 17 residues. Trimming pared 6 bases from V and 4 bases from J, leaving 25 bases between. The DNA of the CDR3 is TGTGCCAGCAGGGGGCCCCTGGACAGCTCTAGAGGTTACGAGCAGTACTTC. Its protein is CASRGPLDSSRGYEQYF.

J is TRBJ2-4 and V is TRBV12-5; 8 nucleotides line up with TRBD1. With V trimmed by 0 bases and J by 8 bases, 12 bases remained unmatched. This CDR3 is 17 amino acids long. Per germline, CDR1 LGHNT and CDR2 FRNRAP. The CDR3 region has the DNA TGTGCTAGTGGTTTGGTACCCCCAGGGGGCATCTCGGACATTCAGTACTTC. Translation: CASGLVPPGGISDIQYF.

The V gene is TRBV19, the J gene TRBJ2-5; TRBD1 matches at 8 bases. Germline assignment: CDR1 LNHDA and CDR2 SQIVND (reference sequence). The V segment lost 8 bases and the J segment 7 bases; nucleotides outside the gene matches: 9. This CDR3 spans 13 amino acids. CDR3 coding DNA: TGTGCCAGTGGGAGCAGGGGGCGGGGGACCCAGTACTTC. Amino acid sequence: CASGSRGRGTQYF.

This rearrangement joins TRBV5-3 to TRBJ1-1; D not certain. TRBV5-3 carries the ORF label, with uncertain function. V was pared by 1 base and J by 2 bases, with 15 bases between. This CDR3 is built from 16 residues. CDR3 nucleotide sequence: TGTGCCAGAAGCTTGCCCCCCCGGGTGGATAACACTGAAGCTTTCTTT. Translating gives CARSLPPRVDNTEAFF.

This chain joins TRBV18 and TRBJ1-2; TRBD1 aligns across 7 bases. The trim removed 3 bases at V and 4 bases at J, leaving 11 bases unmatched. This CDR3 spans 16 amino acids. The germline CDR1 and CDR2 sequences are KGHSH and LQKENI. CDR3 region: CASSPEGGEGSYGYTF. In DNA form, the CDR3 reads TGTGCCAGCTCACCGGAAGGGGGCGAGGGAAGCTATGGCTACACCTTC.